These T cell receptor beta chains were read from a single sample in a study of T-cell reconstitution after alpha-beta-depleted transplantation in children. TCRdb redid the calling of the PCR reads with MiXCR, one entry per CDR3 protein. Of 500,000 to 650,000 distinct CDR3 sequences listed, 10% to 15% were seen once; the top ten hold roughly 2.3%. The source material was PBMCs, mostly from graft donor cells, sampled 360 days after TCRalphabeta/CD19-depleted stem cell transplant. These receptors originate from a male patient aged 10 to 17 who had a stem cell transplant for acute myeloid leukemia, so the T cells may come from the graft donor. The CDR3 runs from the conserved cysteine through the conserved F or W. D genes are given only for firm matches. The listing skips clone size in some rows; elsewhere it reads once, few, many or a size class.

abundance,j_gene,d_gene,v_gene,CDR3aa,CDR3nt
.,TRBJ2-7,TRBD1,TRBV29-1,CSVEDLLRGGVHSYEQYF,TGCAGCGTTGAAGATCTACTGCGAGGGGGCGTTCATTCCTACGAGCAGTACTTC
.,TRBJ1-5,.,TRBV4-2,CASSQVRNGDQPQHF,TGTGCCAGCAGCCAAGTAAGAAATGGGGATCAGCCCCAGCATTTT
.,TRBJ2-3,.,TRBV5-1,CASSVAAGGGTDTQYF,TGCGCCAGCAGCGTGGCGGCTGGCGGGGGCACAGATACGCAGTATTTT
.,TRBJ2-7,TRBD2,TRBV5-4,CASRGTSSYEQYF,TGTGCCAGCAGGGGGACTAGTTCCTACGAGCAGTACTTC
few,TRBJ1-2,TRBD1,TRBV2,CASSEGGTVYGYTF,TGTGCCAGCAGTGAAGGAGGGACAGTCTATGGCTACACCTTC
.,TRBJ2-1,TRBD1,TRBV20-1,CSARDRGKYNEQFF,TGCAGTGCAAGGGACAGGGGGAAATACAATGAGCAGTTCTTC
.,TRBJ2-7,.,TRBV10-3,CATAGQSTYEQYF,TGTGCCACTGCGGGACAGAGTACCTACGAGCAGTACTTC
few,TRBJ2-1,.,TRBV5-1,CASRQGPTYNEQFF,TGCGCCAGCAGGCAGGGACCGACCTACAATGAGCAGTTCTTC
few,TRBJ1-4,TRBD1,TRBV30,CAWSRQGNEKLFF,TGTGCCTGGAGCAGACAGGGTAATGAAAAACTGTTTTTT
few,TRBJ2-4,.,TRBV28,CATLDWVNIQYF,TGTGCCACCTTGGATTGGGTAAACATTCAGTACTTC
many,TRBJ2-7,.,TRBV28,CASRSQGTGSYEQYF,TGTGCCAGCAGGTCACAGGGTACGGGCTCCTACGAGCAGTACTTC
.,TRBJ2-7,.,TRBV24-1,CATSDQRSSYEQYF,TGTGCCACCAGTGATCAGCGGAGCTCCTACGAGCAGTACTTC
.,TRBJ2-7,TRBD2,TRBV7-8,CASSPRLAGYSYEQYF,TGTGCCAGCAGCCCCCGACTAGCGGGCTATTCCTACGAGCAGTACTTC
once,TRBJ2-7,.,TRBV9,CASSAAGGGPLYEQYF,TGTGCCAGCAGCGCCGCTGGTGGGGGCCCACTTTACGAGCAGTACTTC
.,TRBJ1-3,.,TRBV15,CATSRDPRTGRSGNTIYF,TGTGCCACCAGCAGAGATCCCCGAACCGGACGCTCTGGAAACACCATATATTTT
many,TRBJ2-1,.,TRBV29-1,CSVGVAPYNEQFF,TGCAGCGTTGGGGTAGCGCCGTACAATGAGCAGTTCTTC
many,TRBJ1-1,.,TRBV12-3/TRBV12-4,CAAGTAGLNTEAFF,TGTGCCGCCGGCACTGCAGGTCTAAACACTGAAGCTTTCTTT
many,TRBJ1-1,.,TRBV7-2,CASSFDGGTEAFF,TGTGCCAGCAGCTTTGACGGAGGTACTGAAGCTTTCTTT
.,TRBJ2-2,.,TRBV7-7,CASSLRFTGELFF,TGTGCTAGCAGCTTAAGGTTCACCGGGGAGCTGTTTTTT
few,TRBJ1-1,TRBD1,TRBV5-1,CASSGKGGATLNTEAFF,TGCGCCAGCAGCGGAAAAGGGGGCGCAACCCTCAACACTGAAGCTTTCTTT
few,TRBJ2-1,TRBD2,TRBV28,CASSFYAGTSANEQFF,TGTGCCAGCAGTTTCTACGCCGGGACTAGCGCGAATGAGCAGTTCTTC
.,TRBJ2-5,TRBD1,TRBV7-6,CASKDREETQYF,TGTGCCAGTAAGGACAGGGAAGAGACCCAGTACTTC